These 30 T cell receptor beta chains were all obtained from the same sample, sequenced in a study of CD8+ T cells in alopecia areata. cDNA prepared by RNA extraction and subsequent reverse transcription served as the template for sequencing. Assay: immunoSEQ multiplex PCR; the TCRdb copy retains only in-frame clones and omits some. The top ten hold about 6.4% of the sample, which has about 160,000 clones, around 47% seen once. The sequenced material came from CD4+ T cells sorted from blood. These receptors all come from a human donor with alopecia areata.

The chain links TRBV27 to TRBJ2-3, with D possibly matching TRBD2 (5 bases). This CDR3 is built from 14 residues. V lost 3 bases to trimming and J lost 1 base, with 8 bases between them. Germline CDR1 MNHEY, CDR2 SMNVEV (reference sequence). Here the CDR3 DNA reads TGTGCCAGCAGTTTCTGGGGAGGCACAGATACGCAGTATTTT. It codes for CASSFWGGTDTQYF.

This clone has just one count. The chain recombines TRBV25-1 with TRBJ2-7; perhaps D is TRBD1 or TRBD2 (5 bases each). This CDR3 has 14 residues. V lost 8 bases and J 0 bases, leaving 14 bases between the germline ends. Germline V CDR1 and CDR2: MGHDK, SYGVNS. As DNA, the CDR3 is TGTGCCAGCCCGGGACGGATCCTCTCCTACGAGCAGTACTTC. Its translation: CASPGRILSYEQYF.

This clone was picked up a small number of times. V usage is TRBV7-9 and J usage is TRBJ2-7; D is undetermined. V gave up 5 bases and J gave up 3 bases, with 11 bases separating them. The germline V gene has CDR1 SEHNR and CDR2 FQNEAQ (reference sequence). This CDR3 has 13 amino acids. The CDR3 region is CASSRTVIYEQYF. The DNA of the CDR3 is TGTGCCAGCAGCCGAACTGTGATCTACGAGCAGTACTTC.

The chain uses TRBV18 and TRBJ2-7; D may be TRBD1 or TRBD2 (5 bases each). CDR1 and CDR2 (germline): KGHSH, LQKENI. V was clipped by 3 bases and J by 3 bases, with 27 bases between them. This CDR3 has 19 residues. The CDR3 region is CASSPFASGRATPHYEQYF. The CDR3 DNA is TGTGCCAGCTCACCGTTTGCGTCGGGACGCGCAACGCCGCACTACGAGCAGTACTTC.

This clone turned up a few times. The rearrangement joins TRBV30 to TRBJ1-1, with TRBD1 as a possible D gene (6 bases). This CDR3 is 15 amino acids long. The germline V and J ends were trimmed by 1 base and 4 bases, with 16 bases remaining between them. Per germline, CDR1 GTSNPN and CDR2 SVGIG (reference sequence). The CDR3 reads CAWSGIGMTGTEAFF. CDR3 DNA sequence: TGTGCCTGGAGTGGGATTGGAATGACAGGCACTGAAGCTTTCTTT. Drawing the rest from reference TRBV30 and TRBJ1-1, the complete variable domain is SQTIHQWPATLVQPVGSPLSLECTVEGTSNPNLYWYRQAAGRGLQLLFYSVGIGQISSEVPQNLSASRPQDRQFILSSKKLLLSDSGFYLCAWSGIGMTGTEAFFGQGTRLTVV.

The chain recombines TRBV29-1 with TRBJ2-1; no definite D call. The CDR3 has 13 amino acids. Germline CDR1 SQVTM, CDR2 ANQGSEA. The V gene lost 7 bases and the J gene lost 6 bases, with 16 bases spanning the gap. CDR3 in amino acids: CSGSPTSSNEQFF. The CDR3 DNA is TGCAGCGGATCCCCGACTTCGTCCAATGAGCAGTTCTTC.

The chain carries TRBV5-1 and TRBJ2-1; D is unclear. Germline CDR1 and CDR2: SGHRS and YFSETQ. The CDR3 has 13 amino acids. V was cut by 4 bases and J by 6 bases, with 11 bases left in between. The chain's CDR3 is CASSNGPLNEQFF. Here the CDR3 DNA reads TGCGCCAGCAGCAACGGACCCCTCAATGAGCAGTTCTTC.

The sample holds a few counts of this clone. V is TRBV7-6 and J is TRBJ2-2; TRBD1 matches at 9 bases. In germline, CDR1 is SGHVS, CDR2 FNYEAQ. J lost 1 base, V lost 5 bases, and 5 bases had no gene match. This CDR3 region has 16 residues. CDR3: CASSRSGQGNTGELFF. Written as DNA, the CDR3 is TGTGCCAGCAGCCGATCGGGACAGGGGAACACCGGGGAGCTGTTTTTT.

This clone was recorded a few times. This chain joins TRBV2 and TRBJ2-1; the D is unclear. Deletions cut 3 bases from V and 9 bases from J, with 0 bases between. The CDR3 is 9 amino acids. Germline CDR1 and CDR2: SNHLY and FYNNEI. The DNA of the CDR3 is TGTGCCAGCAGTGATGAGCAGTTCTTC. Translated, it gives CASSDEQFF.

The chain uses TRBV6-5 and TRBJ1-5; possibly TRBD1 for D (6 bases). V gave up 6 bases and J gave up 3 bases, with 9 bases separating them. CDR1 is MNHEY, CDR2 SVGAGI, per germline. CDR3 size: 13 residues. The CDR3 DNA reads TGTGCCAGCAGCCGGACAGACAATCAGCCCCAGCATTTT. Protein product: CASSRTDNQPQHF.

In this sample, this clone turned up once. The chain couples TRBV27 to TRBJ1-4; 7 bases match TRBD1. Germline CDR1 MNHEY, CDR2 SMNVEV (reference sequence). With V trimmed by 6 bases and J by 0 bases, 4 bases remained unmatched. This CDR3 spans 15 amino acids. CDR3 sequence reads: CASRQGLATNEKLFF. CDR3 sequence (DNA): TGTGCCAGCAGACAGGGGCTTGCAACTAATGAAAAACTGTTTTTT.

CDR3 region: CASSLRRPPDIQYF. DNA for the CDR3: TGTGCCAGCAGCCTTAGGAGGCCCCCAGACATTCAGTACTTC. The V gene is TRBV6-1, the J gene TRBJ2-4; D may be TRBD2 (5 bases). V gave up 6 bases and J gave up 8 bases, with 17 bases separating them. Germline V lookup: CDR1 MNHNS, CDR2 SASEGT. The CDR3 sequence is 14 residues long.

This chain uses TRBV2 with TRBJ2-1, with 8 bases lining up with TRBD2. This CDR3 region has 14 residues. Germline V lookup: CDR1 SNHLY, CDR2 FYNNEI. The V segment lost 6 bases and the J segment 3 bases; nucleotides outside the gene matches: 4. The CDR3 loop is CASRTSGNYNEQFF. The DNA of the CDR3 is TGTGCCAGCAGAACTAGCGGCAACTACAATGAGCAGTTCTTC.

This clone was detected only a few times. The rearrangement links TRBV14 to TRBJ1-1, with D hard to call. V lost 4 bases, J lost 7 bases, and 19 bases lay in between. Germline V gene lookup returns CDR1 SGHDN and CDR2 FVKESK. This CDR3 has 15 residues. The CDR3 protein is CASSPVTQAPFEAFF. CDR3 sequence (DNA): TGTGCCAGCAGCCCAGTGACCCAAGCACCATTTGAAGCTTTCTTT.

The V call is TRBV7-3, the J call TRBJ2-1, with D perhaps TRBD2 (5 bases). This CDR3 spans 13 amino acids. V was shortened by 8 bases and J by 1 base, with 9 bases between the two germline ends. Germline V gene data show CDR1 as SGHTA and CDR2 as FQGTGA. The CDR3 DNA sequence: TGTGCCAGCGGCCGGGGTTCCTACAATGAGCAGTTCTTC. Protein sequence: CASGRGSYNEQFF.

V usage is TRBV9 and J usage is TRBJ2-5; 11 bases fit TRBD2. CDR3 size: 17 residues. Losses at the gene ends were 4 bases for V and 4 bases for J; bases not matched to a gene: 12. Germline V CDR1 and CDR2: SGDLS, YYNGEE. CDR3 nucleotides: TGTGCCAGCAGCCCCCGTGATAGCGGGAGGGCCGCAGAGACCCAGTACTTC. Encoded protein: CASSPRDSGRAAETQYF.

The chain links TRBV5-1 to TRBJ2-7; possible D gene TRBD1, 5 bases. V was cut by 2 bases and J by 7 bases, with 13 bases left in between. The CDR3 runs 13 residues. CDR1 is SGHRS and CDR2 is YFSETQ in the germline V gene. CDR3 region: CASSFEGAREQYF. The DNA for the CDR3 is TGCGCCAGCAGCTTTGAAGGGGCGCGTGAGCAGTACTTC.

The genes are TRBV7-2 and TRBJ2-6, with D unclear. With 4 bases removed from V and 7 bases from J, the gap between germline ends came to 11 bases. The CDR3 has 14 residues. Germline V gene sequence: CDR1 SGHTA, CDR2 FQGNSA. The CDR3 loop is CASSSIKSANVLTF. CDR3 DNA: TGTGCCAGCAGCTCGATTAAATCTGCCAACGTCCTGACTTTC.

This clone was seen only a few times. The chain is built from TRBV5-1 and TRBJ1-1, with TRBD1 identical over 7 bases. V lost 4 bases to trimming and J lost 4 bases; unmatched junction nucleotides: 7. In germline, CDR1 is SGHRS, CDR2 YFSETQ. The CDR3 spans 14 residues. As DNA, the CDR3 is TGCGCCAGCAGCCAATTGAGGACAGGCACTGAAGCTTTCTTT. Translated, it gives CASSQLRTGTEAFF. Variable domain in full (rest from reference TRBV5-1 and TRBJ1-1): KAGVTQTPRYLIKTRGQQVTLSCSPISGHRSVSWYQQTPGQGLQFLFEYFSETQRNKGNFPGRFSGRQFSNSRSEMNVSTLELGDSALYLCASSQLRTGTEAFFGQGTRLTVV.

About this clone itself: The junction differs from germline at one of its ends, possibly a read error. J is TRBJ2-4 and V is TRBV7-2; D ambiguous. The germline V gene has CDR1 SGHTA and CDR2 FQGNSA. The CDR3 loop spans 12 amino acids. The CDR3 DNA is TGTGCCAGCAGCTTAGCCGAAAACATTCAGTACTTC. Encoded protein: CASSLAENIQYF.

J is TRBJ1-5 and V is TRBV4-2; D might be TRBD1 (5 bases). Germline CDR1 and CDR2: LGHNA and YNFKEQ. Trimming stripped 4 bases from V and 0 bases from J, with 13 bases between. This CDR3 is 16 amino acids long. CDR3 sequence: CASSRDRQNSNQPQHF. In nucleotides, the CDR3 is TGTGCCAGCAGCCGTGACAGACAAAATAGCAATCAGCCCCAGCATTTT.

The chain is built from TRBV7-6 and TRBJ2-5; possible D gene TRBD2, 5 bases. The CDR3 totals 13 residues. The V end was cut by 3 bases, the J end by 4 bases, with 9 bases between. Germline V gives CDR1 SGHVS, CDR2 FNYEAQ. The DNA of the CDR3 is TGTGCCAGCAGCTTTGACCGGGGAGAGACCCAGTACTTC. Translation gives CASSFDRGETQYF.

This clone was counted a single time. CDR3 loop: CAWSKVDEQYF. CDR3 nucleotides: TGTGCCTGGAGTAAAGTGGACGAGCAGTACTTC. V and J are TRBV30 and TRBJ2-7; no firm D call. Trimming shortened V by 2 bases and J by 5 bases, and 7 bases separated the two germline ends. The germline gives CDR1 GTSNPN, CDR2 SVGIG (reference sequence). This CDR3 spans 11 amino acids.

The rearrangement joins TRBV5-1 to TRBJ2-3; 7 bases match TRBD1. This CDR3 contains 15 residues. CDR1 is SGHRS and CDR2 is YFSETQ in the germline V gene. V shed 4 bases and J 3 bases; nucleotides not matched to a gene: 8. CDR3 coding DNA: TGCGCCAGCAGCGTCCGACAGGGTCCGACAGATACGCAGTATTTT. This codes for CASSVRQGPTDTQYF.

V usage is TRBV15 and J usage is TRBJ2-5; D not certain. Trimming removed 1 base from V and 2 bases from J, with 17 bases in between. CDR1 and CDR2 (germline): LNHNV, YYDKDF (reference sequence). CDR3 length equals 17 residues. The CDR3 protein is CATSRAPGLNIQETQYF. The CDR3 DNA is TGTGCCACCAGCAGAGCCCCCGGGTTGAACATTCAAGAGACCCAGTACTTC.

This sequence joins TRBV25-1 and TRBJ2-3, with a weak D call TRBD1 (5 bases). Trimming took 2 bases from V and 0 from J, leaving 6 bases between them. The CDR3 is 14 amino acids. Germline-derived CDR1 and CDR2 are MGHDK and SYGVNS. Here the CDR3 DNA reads TGTGCCAGCAGTGAAGCAGGGAGCACAGATACGCAGTATTTT. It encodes CASSEAGSTDTQYF.

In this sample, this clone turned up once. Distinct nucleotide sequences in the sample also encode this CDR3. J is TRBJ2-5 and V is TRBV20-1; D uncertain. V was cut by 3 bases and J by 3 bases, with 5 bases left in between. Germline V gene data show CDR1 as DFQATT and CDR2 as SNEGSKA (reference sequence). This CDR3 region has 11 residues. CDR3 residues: CSARIEETQYF. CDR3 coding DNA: TGCAGTGCTAGGATCGAAGAGACCCAGTACTTC.

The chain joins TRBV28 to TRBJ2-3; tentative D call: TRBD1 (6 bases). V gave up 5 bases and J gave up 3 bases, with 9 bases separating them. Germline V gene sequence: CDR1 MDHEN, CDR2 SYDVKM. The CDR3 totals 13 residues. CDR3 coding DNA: TGTGCCAGCAGTCCACAGGGAACAGATACGCAGTATTTT. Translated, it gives CASSPQGTDTQYF.

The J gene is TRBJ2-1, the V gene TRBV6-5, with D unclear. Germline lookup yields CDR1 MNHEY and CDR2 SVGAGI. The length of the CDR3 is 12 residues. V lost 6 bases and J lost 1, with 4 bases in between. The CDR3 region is CASRLSYNEQFF. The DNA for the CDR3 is TGTGCCAGCAGGCTATCCTACAATGAGCAGTTCTTC.

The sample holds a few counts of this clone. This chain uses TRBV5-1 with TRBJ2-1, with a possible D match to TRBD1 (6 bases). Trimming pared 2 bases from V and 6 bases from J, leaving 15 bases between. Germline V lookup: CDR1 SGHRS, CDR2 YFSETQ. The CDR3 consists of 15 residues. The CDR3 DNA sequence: TGCGCCAGCAGCTTCGTGGGGGCCATAGGCAATGAGCAGTTCTTC. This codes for CASSFVGAIGNEQFF.